The rows below give T cell receptor beta chains drawn from one sample of a study of CD8 T cells in ankylosing spondylitis. TCRdb re-derived calls from the 5' RACE reads in MiXCR, one entry per CDR3 protein. The sample carries some 130,000 distinct CDR3 sequences, about an eighth recorded once. The specimen was blood, either unsorted or a sorted T cell fraction (not recorded which). Receptors were obtained from a female donor with ankylosing spondylitis or in good health (not recorded which). The conserved cysteine and the conserved F or W are not part of the CDR3 here. D genes are given only for firm matches.

TRBV7-9	13	TRBJ2-1	.	ASSLAESSAHEQF
TRBV19	14	TRBJ1-3	.	ASNRQSPNSGNTIY
TRBV7-9	10	TRBJ2-7	.	ASSLDLTEQY
TRBV27	11	TRBJ1-3	.	ASRSRVENTIY
TRBV6-5	13	TRBJ2-3	.	ASSYSFMKEDTQY
TRBV30	10	TRBJ1-3	.	ARDLGENTIY
TRBV30	10	TRBJ2-7	TRBD2	AWTSGAYEQY
TRBV7-3	13	TRBJ2-3	.	ASSSDQDGTDTQY
TRBV5-1	14	TRBJ2-7	.	ASSLVDRSYSYEQY
TRBV20-1	14	TRBJ2-3	TRBD2	SAPRGLAGGIYTQY
TRBV29-1	13	TRBJ2-3	TRBD2	SVEFPAGGADTQY
TRBV10-1	13	TRBJ1-5	.	ASSESQGSNQPQH
TRBV9	12	TRBJ1-5	.	ASSVGRGLQPQH
TRBV5-1	15	TRBJ1-1	TRBD1	ASSELGGQILNTEAF
TRBV20-1	12	TRBJ1-6	.	SQWRGGGGSPLH
TRBV6-1	13	TRBJ2-7	TRBD2	ASSASRLADYEQY
TRBV4-1	14	TRBJ1-1	TRBD1	ASSQDRRTGGTEAF
TRBV5-1	13	TRBJ1-1	.	ASSPGSMGNTEAF
TRBV5-1	13	TRBJ2-2	TRBD2	ASSPGTTYTGELF
TRBV6-1	12	TRBJ1-5	.	ASSHGHFNQPQH
TRBV28	13	TRBJ1-3	.	ASSSPGGRINTIY
TRBV7-6	13	TRBJ2-3	.	ASSQTATSTDTQY
TRBV20-1	12	TRBJ2-1	.	SALLSPSYNEQF
TRBV12-3/TRBV12-4	13	TRBJ2-1	TRBD1	ASSPGTGMGNEQF
TRBV10-2	13	TRBJ2-1	.	ASRSGTGSYNEQF
TRBV12-3/TRBV12-4	9	TRBJ2-5	.	ASSFRAIQY
TRBV5-6	11	TRBJ2-5	.	ASSLPGAVTQY
TRBV2	12	TRBJ2-7	TRBD1	ASSRTGGSYEQY
TRBV7-6	11	TRBJ1-6	.	VSSLAGNSPLH
TRBV7-2	9	TRBJ2-7	.	ASEFLGEQY
TRBV20-1	10	TRBJ2-7	.	SSRGNSYEQY
TRBV6-1	13	TRBJ1-2	TRBD1	ASRSSPGTDYGYT
TRBV12-3/TRBV12-4	15	TRBJ2-5	TRBD1	ASSEEGGTGGQETQY
TRBV9	14	TRBJ2-5	TRBD2	ASSPGTIKGGETQY
TRBV4-1	13	TRBJ1-2	.	ASSEQAGLNYGYT
TRBV5-1	13	TRBJ2-2	TRBD2	ASSLGLAGVGELF
TRBV5-1	13	TRBJ1-4	TRBD1	ASSPAGTGGEKLF